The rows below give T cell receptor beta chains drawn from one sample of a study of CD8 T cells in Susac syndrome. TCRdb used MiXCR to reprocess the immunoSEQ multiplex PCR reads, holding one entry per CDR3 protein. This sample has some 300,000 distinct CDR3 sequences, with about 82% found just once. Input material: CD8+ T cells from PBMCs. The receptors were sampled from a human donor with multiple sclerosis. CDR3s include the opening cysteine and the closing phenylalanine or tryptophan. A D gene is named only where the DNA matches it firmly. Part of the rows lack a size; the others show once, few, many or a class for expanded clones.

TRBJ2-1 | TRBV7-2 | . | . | CASSPTSGLYNEQFF | TGTGCCAGCAGTCCGACCAGCGGGCTATACAATGAGCAGTTCTTC
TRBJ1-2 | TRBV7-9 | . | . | CASSLVAFRYGYTF | TGTGCCAGCAGCTTAGTTGCCTTTAGGTATGGCTACACCTTC
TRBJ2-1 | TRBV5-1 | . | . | CASSLSPVSSYNEQFF | TGCGCCAGCAGCTTGTCCCCGGTCAGCTCCTACAATGAGCAGTTCTTC
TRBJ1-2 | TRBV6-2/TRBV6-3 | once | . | CASSYGDLYGYTF | TGTGCCAGCAGTTACGGGGATCTCTATGGCTACACCTTC
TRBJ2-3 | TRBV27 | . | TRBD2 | CASSSNFGLAGVVGSTDTQYF | TGTGCCAGCAGCTCCAACTTCGGACTAGCGGGAGTCGTTGGGAGTACAGATACGCAGTATTTT
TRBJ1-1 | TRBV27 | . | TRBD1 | CASSLNRGHTEAFF | TGTGCCAGCAGTTTAAACAGGGGGCACACTGAAGCTTTCTTT
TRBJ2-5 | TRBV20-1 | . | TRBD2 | CSARDERASGRRYF | TGCAGTGCTAGAGATGAAAGGGCTAGCGGGAGGAGGTACTTC
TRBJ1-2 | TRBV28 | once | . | CASSFYSLAGYTF | TGTGCCAGCAGTTTCTACAGCCTGGCCGGCTACACCTTC
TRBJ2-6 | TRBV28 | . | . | CASSLDWSGANVLTF | TGTGCCAGCAGTTTAGACTGGTCTGGGGCCAACGTCCTGACTTTC
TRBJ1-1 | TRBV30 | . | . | CAWSSDSWEAFF | TGTGCCTGGAGTTCCGACTCCTGGGAAGCTTTCTTT
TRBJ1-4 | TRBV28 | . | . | CASRPWGVGKLFF | TGTGCCAGCAGGCCTTGGGGCGTTGGGAAACTGTTTTTT
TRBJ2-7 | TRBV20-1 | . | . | CSASGQASYEQYF | TGCAGTGCTAGTGGCCAGGCGTCCTACGAGCAGTACTTC
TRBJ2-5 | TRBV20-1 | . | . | CSARDGTRQETQYF | TGCAGTGCTAGAGACGGCACCAGACAAGAGACCCAGTACTTC
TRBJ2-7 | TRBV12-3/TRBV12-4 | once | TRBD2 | CASTQGTMETSGLVLGQYF | TGTGCCAGCACCCAAGGGACAATGGAGACTAGCGGCCTTGTACTCGGGCAGTACTTC
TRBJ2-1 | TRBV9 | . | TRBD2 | CASSPHTGTTYNEQFF | TGTGCCAGCAGCCCCCACACCGGGACTACCTACAATGAGCAGTTCTTC
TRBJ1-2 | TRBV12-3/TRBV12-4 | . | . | CASSLDHGYFYGYTF | TGTGCCAGCAGTTTAGACCATGGGTACTTCTATGGCTACACCTTC
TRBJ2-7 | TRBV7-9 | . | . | CASSFLRTVTSTYEQYF | TGTGCCAGCAGCTTTCTGAGGACAGTAACTTCCACCTACGAGCAGTACTTC
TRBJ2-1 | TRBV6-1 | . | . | CASMGGNRAEQFF | TGTGCCAGCATGGGGGGGAACAGGGCGGAGCAGTTCTTC
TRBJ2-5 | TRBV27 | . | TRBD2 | CASSLGLAGVETQYF | TGTGCCAGCAGTTTGGGGCTAGCGGGAGTAGAGACCCAGTACTTC
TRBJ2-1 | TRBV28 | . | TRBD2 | CASSYSGTNRHGEQFF | TGTGCCAGCAGCTACTCCGGGACTAATCGTCATGGGGAGCAGTTCTTC
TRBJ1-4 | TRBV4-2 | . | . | CASSQVLMGEKLFF | TGTGCCAGCAGCCAAGTACTTATGGGTGAAAAACTGTTTTTT
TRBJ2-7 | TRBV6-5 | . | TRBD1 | CASSYQGPRTGSYEQYF | TGTGCCAGCAGTTACCAGGGTCCCCGGACAGGGTCCTACGAGCAGTACTTC
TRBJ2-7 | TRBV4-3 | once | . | CASSQAAHSLYEQYF | TGCGCCAGCAGCCAAGCAGCCCATTCCCTCTACGAGCAGTACTTC
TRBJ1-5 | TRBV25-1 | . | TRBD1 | CASSEGTGPQPQHF | TGTGCCAGCAGTGAAGGGACAGGGCCTCAGCCCCAGCATTTT
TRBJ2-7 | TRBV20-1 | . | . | CSARAIGVVEQYF | TGCAGTGCTAGAGCTATTGGGGTTGTCGAGCAGTACTTC
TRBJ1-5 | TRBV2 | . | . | CASSVDLSGPNQPQHF | TGTGCCAGCAGTGTGGACCTCTCGGGGCCTAATCAGCCCCAGCATTTT
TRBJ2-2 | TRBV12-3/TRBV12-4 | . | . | CASSFPERATGELFF | TGTGCCAGCAGTTTTCCGGAAAGGGCCACCGGGGAGCTGTTTTTT
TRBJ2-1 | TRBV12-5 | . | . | CASGGEQTEQFF | TGTGCTAGTGGGGGGGAGCAGACTGAGCAGTTCTTC
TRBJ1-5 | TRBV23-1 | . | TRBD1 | CASSHGDRDGNQPQHF | TGCGCCAGCAGTCACGGGGACAGGGACGGCAATCAGCCCCAGCATTTT
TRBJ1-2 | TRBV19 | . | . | CASSTGAQGYTF | TGTGCCAGTAGTACAGGGGCCCAAGGCTACACCTTC
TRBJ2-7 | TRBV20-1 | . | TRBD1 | CSAAGTGLSYEQYF | TGCAGTGCTGCCGGGACAGGGCTCTCCTACGAGCAGTACTTC
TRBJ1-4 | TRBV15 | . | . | CATSNQGGRYEKLFF | TGTGCCACCAGTAACCAGGGCGGGCGTTACGAAAAACTGTTTTTT
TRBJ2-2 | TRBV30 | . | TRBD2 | CAWMEGGITGELFF | TGTGCCTGGATGGAGGGAGGGATCACCGGGGAGCTGTTTTTT
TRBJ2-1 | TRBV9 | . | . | CASSVVSGPGDEQFF | TGTGCCAGCAGCGTAGTTAGCGGACCTGGCGATGAGCAGTTCTTC